The sample holds one count of the clone carrying this TCR beta chain. The data belong to a study of OX40 agonist ivuxolimab in advanced cancers. Study background: At doses from 0.01 to 10 mg/kg, patients were given intravenous ivuxolimab every 2 weeks.

Germline V gene data show CDR1 as MNHNS and CDR2 as SASEGT. The CDR3 has 15 amino acids. The V gene lost 8 bases and the J gene lost 5 bases, with 21 bases spanning the gap. Produced via immunoSEQ multiplex PCR; TCRdb's table is partial and in-frame only. The sample has approximately 35,000 clones, 88% seen once. V usage is TRBV6-1 and J usage is TRBJ1-1, with D perhaps TRBD1 (5 bases). The TCR originated in an adult with an advanced solid tumor such as melanoma, head and neck, liver or kidney cancer. This specimen was CD4+ or CD8+ T cells sorted from blood, taken in a trial of the OX40 agonist ivuxolimab. CDR3 residues: CASSDPGRGLTEAFF. DNA of the CDR3: TGTGCCAGCTCCGACCCCGGGCGGGGGTTAACTGAAGCTTTCTTT.